These 11 T cell receptor beta chains were sequenced from one sample in a study of blood T cell repertoires in COVID-19. Clones were sequenced by immunoSEQ multiplex PCR, and TCRdb holds only the in-frame ones, with some missing. This sample yields over 70,000 clones, of which roughly 72% are seen a single time; 6% to 8.5% belongs to the top ten. The sequenced sample was peripheral blood. These TCRs come from a man between 65 and 79 years old with acute or convalescent COVID-19.

This rearrangement joins TRBV24-1 to TRBJ2-5; TRBD1 matches at 11 bases. Germline CDR1 KGHDR, CDR2 SFDVKD. The CDR3 spans 14 residues. The V and J ends lost 9 bases and 1 base, in that order; junction bases with no gene match: 3. The CDR3 DNA reads as TGTGCCACCTCCGGGACAGGGGGCCAAGAGACCCAGTACTTC. Its translation: CATSGTGGQETQYF.

The gene calls are TRBV24-1 and TRBJ2-3; D is perhaps TRBD2 (5 bases). Trimming removed 2 bases from V and 0 bases from J, with 11 bases in between. The CDR3 has 16 residues. Germline lookup yields CDR1 KGHDR and CDR2 SFDVKD. The DNA for the CDR3 is TGTGCCACCAGTGATTGGGGAGTAGGCAGCACAGATACGCAGTATTTT. Amino acids: CATSDWGVGSTDTQYF.

Here the CDR3 reads CSVGQGFASGELFF. As DNA, the CDR3 is TGCAGCGTTGGACAGGGATTTGCGAGCGGGGAGCTGTTTTTT. The chain combines TRBV29-1 with TRBJ2-2; TRBD1 agrees at 7 bases. V was pared by 4 bases and J by 7 bases, with 9 bases of the junction left unmatched. The CDR3 is 14 amino acids. Germline CDR1 reads SQVTM; CDR2 reads ANQGSEA.

The chain uses TRBV27 and TRBJ1-2; D possibly corresponds to TRBD1 (6 bases). Germline-derived CDR1 and CDR2 are MNHEY and SMNVEV (reference sequence). The CDR3 length is 15 residues. Trimming pared 4 bases from V and 0 bases from J, leaving 12 bases between. In DNA, the CDR3 is TGTGCCAGCAGTTCGATAAGGGACACTAACTATGGCTACACCTTC. Its protein is CASSSIRDTNYGYTF.

The rearrangement uses TRBV3-1 (or the pseudogene TRBV3-2) and TRBJ2-6, with a possible D match to TRBD2 (5 bases). The germline V gene has CDR1 LGHDT and CDR2 YNNKEL (reference sequence). V shed 7 bases and J shed 4 bases, with 20 bases lying between them. The CDR3 runs 17 residues. The DNA for the CDR3 is TGTGCCAGCACCCGAGGTAGGGTCCGGGGAGGGGCCAACGTCCTGACTTTC. Translation gives CASTRGRVRGGANVLTF.

V and J are TRBV7-2 and TRBJ1-5; no reliable D call. CDR3 length: 15 amino acids. CDR1 and CDR2 (germline): SGHTA, FQGNSA. Trimming removed 1 base at V and 2 bases at J, with 9 bases between. In DNA, the CDR3 is TGTGCCAGCAGCTTAGGGGAGATAGGCAATCAGCCCCAGCATTTT. This translates into CASSLGEIGNQPQHF.

The chain combines TRBV9 with TRBJ1-4; D remains unclear. Trimming shortened V by 4 bases and J by 0 bases, and 10 bases separated the two germline ends. The CDR3 consists of 15 residues. Germline loops: CDR1 SGDLS, CDR2 YYNGEE. This chain's CDR3 is CASSREIATNEKLFF. CDR3 nucleotides: TGTGCCAGCAGCAGGGAGATTGCAACTAATGAAAAACTGTTTTTT.

This clone occurred once. The chain carries TRBV29-1 and TRBJ2-7; the D gene is possibly TRBD1 (6 bases). Trimming removed 4 bases at V and 6 bases at J, with 16 bases between. Looked up from germline, CDR1 is SQVTM and CDR2 is ANQGSEA. CDR3 size: 13 residues. This CDR3 is CSVVMAAGVEQYF. For the CDR3, the DNA is TGCAGCGTTGTTATGGCGGCAGGGGTCGAGCAGTACTTC.

Comment on this clone: Other DNA sequences in the sample encode the same CDR3. V is TRBV7-9 and J is TRBJ1-1; D remains ambiguous. Trimming pared 1 base from V and 2 bases from J, leaving 8 bases between. The CDR3 consists of 14 residues. In germline, CDR1 is SEHNR, CDR2 FQNEAQ (reference sequence). The CDR3 DNA is TGTGCCAGCAGCTTAGGTACAGAAAACACTGAAGCTTTCTTT. It is translated as CASSLGTENTEAFF.

V gene TRBV6-6 combines with J gene TRBJ2-6, with 8 bases lining up with TRBD1. The germline V gene has CDR1 MNHNY and CDR2 SVGAGI (reference sequence). The V and J ends lost 5 bases and 0 bases, in that order; junction bases with no gene match: 12. The CDR3 is 19 amino acids. CDR3 loop: CASSPGQAPGGSGANVLTF. The CDR3 bases are TGTGCCAGCAGTCCGGGACAGGCACCCGGGGGCTCTGGGGCCAACGTCCTGACTTTC.

This sequence joins TRBV9 and TRBJ1-2, with TRBD1 as a possible D gene (6 bases). V was pared by 3 bases and J by 5 bases, with 11 bases between. From germline, CDR1 is SGDLS and CDR2 YYNGEE. The CDR3 is 13 residues long. The CDR3 sequence: CASSAQGTYGYTF. Here the CDR3 DNA reads TGTGCCAGCAGCGCACAGGGTACTTATGGCTACACCTTC.